Below, 23 T cell receptor beta chains from the same sample are listed, as sequenced in a study of spatial heterogeneity in lung cancer. Study outcomes and limitations: The number of expanded tumor alpha and beta chains correlated with mutation number.

TCRdb passed the 5' RACE reads through MiXCR, listing each CDR3 protein once. Of about 8,100 distinct CDR3 sequences in the sample, about 12% were seen once. Their specific antigens are unknown. Indicated time point: sample taken at primary tumor resection. The material sequenced was lung tumor tissue, taken at surgery. These receptors were taken from a male donor with early-stage non-small cell lung cancer.

This clonotype was picked up many times. A library prepared for alpha chains yielded this beta chain as an off-target read; its size is of little meaning. The chain recombines TRBV5-1 with TRBJ2-3; 7 nucleotides agree with TRBD1. The CDR3 covers 16 residues. Germline trimming cut 4 bases from V and 5 bases from J; bases unmatched to any gene: 13. Germline CDR1 SGHRS, CDR2 YFSETQ. CDR3 region: CASSPEPTGVGDTQYF. In DNA form, the CDR3 reads TGCGCCAGCAGCCCAGAACCTACAGGGGTAGGAGATACGCAGTATTTT.

This clonotype was detected ten times or more. This beta chain was picked up by a library intended for alpha chains and is off target, so its count carries little meaning. The rearrangement joins TRBV20-1 to TRBJ2-4, with 7 bases fitting TRBD1. V lost 0 bases to trimming and J lost 5 bases; unmatched junction nucleotides: 4. CDR1 and CDR2 from the germline V gene are DFQATT and SNEGSKA (reference sequence). The CDR3 sequence is 14 residues long. In DNA form, the CDR3 reads TGCAGTGCTAGAGATCCAGGGGGAGAAAACATTCAGTACTTC. Translation: CSARDPGGENIQYF.

A note on this clonotype: Since the library was made to target alpha chains, this beta chain is a stray read and its abundance is not meaningful. DNA of the CDR3: TGTGCCAGCAGCGAACAGGGGAACTCCTACAATGAGCAGTTCTTC. It codes for CASSEQGNSYNEQFF. The chain has TRBV9 and TRBJ2-1; 7 bases align to TRBD1. In germline, CDR1 is SGDLS, CDR2 YYNGEE. V lost 3 bases to trimming and J lost 0 bases; unmatched junction nucleotides: 3. The CDR3 is 15 amino acids.

This clonotype was counted many times. A library made for alpha chains picked up this beta chain off target, so its size means little. This rearrangement joins TRBV7-9 to TRBJ1-6; D gene uncertain. Trimming pared 4 bases from V and 8 bases from J, leaving 9 bases between. Germline loops: CDR1 SEHNR, CDR2 FQNEAQ (reference sequence). The CDR3 is 13 residues long. The CDR3: CASSSPSDSPLHF. For the CDR3, the DNA is TGTGCCAGCAGCTCTCCGTCCGATTCACCCCTCCACTTT.

This clonotype is labeled as medium-sized. This beta chain is an off-target read within a library intended for alpha chains, so its frequency means little. The chain uses TRBV7-3 and TRBJ2-2; D ambiguous. The CDR3 loop spans 12 amino acids. V was clipped by 4 bases and J by 4 bases, with 4 bases between them. Germline values: CDR1 SGHTA, CDR2 FQGTGA. The CDR3 DNA reads as TGTGCCAGCAGCTCTTCCACCGGGGAGCTGTTTTTT. It specifies CASSSSTGELFF.

This clonotype was counted many times. Little can be read into the size of this beta chain, an off-target read in a library designed for alpha chains. This chain uses TRBV30 with TRBJ2-3, with D possibly being TRBD2 (5 bases). Germline lookup yields CDR1 GTSNPN and CDR2 SVGIG (reference sequence). The CDR3 has 11 amino acids. V lost 3 bases to trimming and J lost 4 bases, with 5 bases between them. The CDR3, as DNA: TGTGCCTGGAGGAGGGCAGATACGCAGTATTTT. Protein sequence: CAWRRADTQYF.

This clonotype rates as medium-sized. Within a library made for alpha chains, this beta chain is off target, and its count is uninformative. V gene TRBV28 combines with J gene TRBJ2-5; the D is unclear. The germline V gene has CDR1 MDHEN and CDR2 SYDVKM. This CDR3 contains 14 residues. V lost 2 bases and J lost 5, with 12 bases in between. In DNA, the CDR3 is TGTGCCAGCAGTTTAGGCTCAGGTCACGAGACCCAGTACTTC. It specifies CASSLGSGHETQYF.

This clonotype has ten or more counts. This beta chain turned up in a library designed for alpha chains; as an off-target read, its abundance says little. The chain is built from TRBV3-1 and TRBJ2-6, with D hard to call. The CDR3 spans 13 residues. Looked up from germline, CDR1 is LGHDT and CDR2 is YNNKEL (reference sequence). V was clipped by 4 bases and J by 4 bases, with 5 bases between them. This CDR3 reads CASSPRGANVLTF. As DNA, the CDR3 is TGTGCCAGCAGCCCTCGCGGGGCCAACGTCCTGACTTTC.

This clonotype was observed many times. This beta chain is an unintended read in a library built for alpha chains; its size means little. The V gene is TRBV6-6, the J gene TRBJ2-1; TRBD1 matches at 10 bases. The V gene's germline CDR1 is MNHNY and CDR2 SVGAGI (reference sequence). Germline trimming cut 7 bases from V and 4 bases from J; bases unmatched to any gene: 7. The CDR3 totals 15 residues. The CDR3 region has the DNA TGTGCCAGCACCGGGACAGGGGAGGCGTACAATGAGCAGTTCTTC. Its protein product is CASTGTGEAYNEQFF.

This clonotype rates as medium-sized (0.01 to 0.1%). In a library made to pick up alpha chains, this beta chain is a stray read with a size that means little. The chain uses TRBV29-1 and TRBJ2-7, with 10 bases that match TRBD2. The J segment lost 2 bases and the V segment lost 2 bases, leaving 6 bases of the junction unmatched. This CDR3 comprises 15 residues. From germline, CDR1 is SQVTM and CDR2 ANQGSEA. CDR3 sequence: CSVEMGTSATYEQYF. CDR3 nucleotide sequence: TGCAGCGTTGAAATGGGGACTAGCGCAACCTACGAGCAGTACTTC.

This clonotype appeared many times. This beta chain lies outside the target of a library built for alpha chains; its clone size means little. The gene calls are TRBV3-1 and TRBJ2-5, with D maybe TRBD2 (6 bases). The CDR3 is 15 residues long. Trimming removed 8 bases from V and 1 base from J, with 17 bases in between. CDR1 is LGHDT, CDR2 YNNKEL, per germline (reference sequence). Here the CDR3 reads CASRAGPPLQETQYF. Here the CDR3 DNA reads TGTGCCAGCCGGGCGGGACCTCCCCTCCAAGAGACCCAGTACTTC.

On this clonotype itself: Since the library was made to target alpha chains, this beta chain is a stray read and its abundance is not meaningful. This chain connects TRBV5-1 to TRBJ2-7; D perhaps matches TRBD1 (5 bases). The germline V and J ends were trimmed by 4 bases and 3 bases, with 14 bases remaining between them. From germline, CDR1 is SGHRS and CDR2 YFSETQ. The CDR3 consists of 14 residues. The CDR3: CASSPELGVYEQYF. The CDR3 coding sequence is TGCGCCAGCAGCCCAGAGCTAGGGGTCTACGAGCAGTACTTC.

By sample fraction, this clonotype is medium-sized. This beta chain turned up in a library designed for alpha chains; as an off-target read, its abundance says little. V gene TRBV6-6 combines with J gene TRBJ1-1; 7 positions match TRBD1. CDR3 length: 15 residues. Germline CDR1 reads MNHNY; CDR2 reads SVGAGI (reference sequence). V gave up 2 bases and J gave up 11 bases; unmatched junction bases: 14. The CDR3 nucleotides read TGTGCCAGCAGTTACGGCTTTAGGGGGCCTCACGGGGCTTTCTTT. Its protein product is CASSYGFRGPHGAFF.

There are many counts of this clonotype. Found in a library prepared for alpha chains, this beta chain is an off-target read, and its abundance has little meaning. CDR3 protein: CASRRSGSSETQYF. CDR3 coding DNA: TGCGCCAGCAGGCGTAGCGGGAGTTCAGAGACCCAGTACTTC. This chain links TRBV5-1 with TRBJ2-5; 9 bases line up with TRBD2. This CDR3 has 14 amino acids. Germline trimming cut 5 bases from V and 4 bases from J; bases unmatched to any gene: 6. Per the germline V gene, CDR1 is SGHRS and CDR2 is YFSETQ. The whole variable domain, remainder taken from reference TRBV5-1 and TRBJ2-5, is KAGVTQTPRYLIKTRGQQVTLSCSPISGHRSVSWYQQTPGQGLQFLFEYFSETQRNKGNFPGRFSGRQFSNSRSEMNVSTLELGDSALYLCASRRSGSSETQYFGPGTRLLVL.

Judged by abundance, this clonotype is medium-sized. For a library built for alpha chains, this beta chain is a stray read; little rests on its size. In nucleotides, the CDR3 is TGTGCCAGCAGGAGGGGCAGGGGGATGGGAGAGACCCAGTACTTC. Residues: CASRRGRGMGETQYF. The chain employs TRBV6-5 and TRBJ2-5; TRBD1 matches 7 bases. Trimming took 6 bases from V and 4 from J; bases not matched to a gene: 11. Germline lookup yields CDR1 MNHEY and CDR2 SVGAGI. The CDR3 is 15 residues long.

This clonotype was observed at least ten times. This beta chain is an off-target read within a library intended for alpha chains, so its frequency means little. The rearrangement uses TRBV20-1 and TRBJ2-3; no clear D gene. Germline CDR1 reads DFQATT; CDR2 reads SNEGSKA (reference sequence). CDR3 length: 12 amino acids. The germline V and J ends were trimmed by 0 bases and 8 bases, with 9 bases remaining between them. The chain's CDR3 is CSARDPRGTQYF. Here the CDR3 DNA reads TGCAGTGCTAGAGATCCCCGTGGTACGCAGTATTTT.

This clonotype showed up many times. This beta chain is an unintended read in a library built for alpha chains; its size means little. The genes are TRBV28 and TRBJ1-4, with D uncertain. Trimming stripped 3 bases from V and 6 bases from J, with 5 bases between. The CDR3 has 12 residues. From germline, CDR1 is MDHEN and CDR2 SYDVKM. This chain's CDR3 is CASSFIHEKLFF. Here the CDR3 DNA reads TGTGCCAGCAGTTTTATTCATGAAAAACTGTTTTTT.

On this clonotype: This beta chain turned up in a library designed for alpha chains; as an off-target read, its abundance says little. The chain carries TRBV20-1 and TRBJ2-5, with 7 positions matching TRBD2. The J segment lost 0 bases and the V segment lost 1 base, leaving 5 bases of the junction unmatched. The germline CDR1 and CDR2 sequences are DFQATT and SNEGSKA (reference sequence). This CDR3 is 15 amino acids long. CDR3 coding DNA: TGCAGTGCTAGAGGGGCGGGAGCGTACCAAGAGACCCAGTACTTC. It encodes CSARGAGAYQETQYF.

This clonotype was recorded many times. This beta chain lies outside the target of a library built for alpha chains; its clone size means little. This sequence joins TRBV2 and TRBJ1-2; D might be TRBD1 (5 bases). Trimming shortened V by 1 base and J by 4 bases, and 10 bases separated the two germline ends. The CDR3 extends over 14 amino acids. In germline, CDR1 is SNHLY, CDR2 FYNNEI. CDR3 nucleotide sequence: TGTGCCAGCAGTGAAGGGAAGGGGTTCTATGGCTACACCTTC. Protein sequence: CASSEGKGFYGYTF.

This clonotype showed up many times. Because this beta chain is a stray read in a library intended to capture alpha chains, its abundance should not be given much weight. The V call is TRBV6-5, the J call TRBJ1-3; D may be TRBD1 (6 bases). In germline, CDR1 is MNHEY, CDR2 SVGAGI. Trimming cost V 4 bases and J 2 bases, with 9 bases left between them. There are 14 residues in the CDR3. The CDR3 DNA is TGTGCCAGCAGTTTCGGGACAACTGGAAACACCATATATTTT. It specifies CASSFGTTGNTIYF.

This clonotype showed up many times. The library was designed around alpha chains, so this beta chain is a stray read whose abundance carries little weight. The chain is built from TRBV7-2 and TRBJ2-7; D may be TRBD1 (6 bases). This CDR3 region has 14 residues. The germline V gene has CDR1 SGHTA and CDR2 FQGNSA. Trimming took off 1 base at V and 2 bases at J, with 9 bases between the two ends. The CDR3 here is CASSLEQGTYEQYF. As DNA, the CDR3 is TGTGCCAGCAGCTTAGAACAGGGTACCTACGAGCAGTACTTC.

This clonotype was seen just once. The DNA is left out, because the CDR3 cannot be placed on it with certainty; the CDR3 is given as TCRdb lists it. This beta chain slipped into a library made for alpha chains as a stray read, so its size is not meaningful. The gene calls are TRBV7-2 and TRBJ2-3; TRBD2 is the table's D call and was not checked against the DNA. From its first to its last residue, the CDR3 has 20 amino acids. The germline V gene encodes CDR1 SGHTA and CDR2 FQGNSA. The chain's CDR3 is CASSFYICSASLAGGGTQYF.

This clonotype was found many times. This beta chain is a stray sequence in a library constructed for alpha chains; its clone size is not meaningful. The CDR3 sequence is CASSFSGLDSTGELFF. The CDR3 DNA reads TGTGCCAGCAGCTTTTCCGGACTAGACTCCACCGGGGAGCTGTTTTTT. The V call is TRBV7-9, the J call TRBJ2-2; 7 bases fit TRBD2. CDR1 and CDR2 (germline): SEHNR, FQNEAQ (reference sequence). The CDR3 spans 16 residues. The ends lost 3 bases at V and 4 bases at J; junction bases unmatched: 8.